This passage covers 12 T cell receptor beta chains from one sample sequenced in a study of tumor and adjacent non-tumor tissue in lung cancer. No cell sorting was done before RNA was extracted from the tissue. TCRbeta libraries were built with three rounds of nested PCR, modified from ARM-PCR. TCRdb re-derived calls from the multiplex PCR reads in MiXCR, one entry per CDR3 protein. Of 60,000 to 85,000 distinct CDR3 sequences in the sample, roughly 80% were seen once. The sequenced sample was lung tumor tissue. The receptors were sampled from a woman aged 45 to 65 with non-small cell lung cancer.

In its sample, this clonotype was seen many times. This rearrangement joins TRBV12-3 or TRBV12-4 to TRBJ2-7; D uncertain. V was shortened by 6 bases and J by 0 bases, with 9 bases between the two germline ends. This CDR3 comprises 13 residues. The CDR3 bases are TGTGCCAGCAGCACTGATGTCTCCTACGAGCAGTACTTC. Translation: CASSTDVSYEQYF.

This chain joins TRBV11-3 and TRBJ1-4; D perhaps matches TRBD1 (5 bases). V was shortened by 0 bases and J by 15 bases, with 29 bases between the two germline ends. The CDR3 totals 18 residues. Germline values: CDR1 SGHNT, CDR2 YENEEA. CDR3 region: CASSLEGGGEKGNERMFF. The DNA for the CDR3 is TGTGCCAGCAGCTTAGAAGGTGGAGGGGAGAAGGGTAACGAAAGGATGTTTTTT.

This rearrangement joins TRBV6-1 to TRBJ1-1, with D unresolved. CDR3 size: 15 residues. Germline values: CDR1 MNHNS, CDR2 SASEGT. Trimming shortened V by 1 base and J by 1 base, and 10 bases separated the two germline ends. The CDR3 is CASSEDPSQNTEAFF. The CDR3 bases are TGTGCCAGCAGTGAAGATCCTTCCCAGAACACTGAAGCTTTCTTT.

This clonotype showed up many times. V gene TRBV7-9 combines with J gene TRBJ2-1; TRBD1 matches at 9 bases. The CDR3 covers 13 residues. Germline-derived CDR1 and CDR2 are SEHNR and FQNEAQ (reference sequence). V was pared by 4 bases and J by 10 bases, with 5 bases of the junction left unmatched. The CDR3 DNA sequence: TGTGCCAGCAGCTGGACAGGGGTTCAGGAGCAGTTCTTC. This translates into CASSWTGVQEQFF.

As concerns this clonotype: One junction end disagrees with the germline gene, perhaps due to a read error. V gene TRBV24-1 combines with J gene TRBJ2-1, with D maybe TRBD1 (6 bases). Per the germline V gene, CDR1 is KGHDR and CDR2 is SFDVKD. This CDR3 is built from 16 residues. CDR3 DNA: TGTGCCACCAATAAGGACAGCAGCAGATCCTACAATGAGCAGTCCTTC. Its protein product is CATNKDSSRSYNEQSF.

The genes are TRBV6-6 and TRBJ1-5, with TRBD1 matching over 9 bases. The CDR3 is 15 residues long. Per germline, CDR1 MNHNY and CDR2 SVGAGI (reference sequence). With 7 bases clipped from V and 6 bases from J, the junction kept 10 bases outside the gene matches. The CDR3 here is CASTPKTGGFQPQHF. The CDR3 DNA reads as TGTGCCAGCACCCCTAAGACAGGGGGGTTTCAGCCCCAGCATTTT.

The chain is built from TRBV20-1 and TRBJ1-2, with TRBD1 as a possible D gene (5 bases). This CDR3 comprises 13 residues. CDR1 and CDR2 from the germline V gene are DFQATT and SNEGSKA (reference sequence). Trimming cost V 6 bases and J 10 bases, with 21 bases left between them. This CDR3 is CSAGEGPLYVYTF. The CDR3 DNA is TGCAGTGCCGGGGAGGGACCGCTCTACGTCTACACCTTC.

The chain employs TRBV20-1 and TRBJ1-3, with D unclear. This CDR3 contains 14 residues. Germline V gene lookup returns CDR1 DFQATT and CDR2 SNEGSKA (reference sequence). The chain's CDR3 is CCSDHGSSGNTIYF. For the CDR3, the DNA is TGCTGTTCTGACCATGGGAGCTCTGGAAACACCATATATTTT.

In this sample, this clonotype turned up a few times. Compared with germline, one end of the junction differs, possibly owing to a read error. The V call is TRBV6-2 or TRBV6-3, the J call TRBJ1-5; 9 bases fit TRBD1. The CDR3 runs 15 residues. CDR1 MNHEY and CDR2 SVGEGT come from the germline V gene. CDR3 bases: TGTACCAGTGCGAGTCGGGGACAGGGTTATCAGCCTCAGCATTTT. This encodes CTSASRGQGYQPQHF.

V and J are TRBV20-1 and TRBJ2-4, with 9 bases that match TRBD2. Looked up from germline, CDR1 is DFQATT and CDR2 is SNEGSKA (reference sequence). This CDR3 comprises 13 residues. CDR3 protein: CCVRLAVENIQYF. The CDR3 region has the DNA TGCTGTGTCAGACTAGCGGTAGAAAACATTCAGTACTTC.

The chain joins TRBV6-1 to TRBJ2-7; the D gene is possibly TRBD2 (5 bases). Per germline, CDR1 MNHNS and CDR2 SASEGT. V lost 2 bases and J 4 bases, leaving 15 bases between the germline ends. The CDR3 loop spans 15 amino acids. The CDR3 coding sequence is TGTGCCAGCAGTGAATGGGCGGGTCCCAATTACGAGCAGTACTTC. This gives the protein CASSEWAGPNYEQYF.

This clonotype is a singleton in its sample. The genes are TRBV6-1 and TRBJ2-7; tentative D call: TRBD2 (6 bases). The CDR3 covers 12 residues. V gave up 10 bases and J gave up 3 bases, with 13 bases separating them. CDR1 and CDR2 (germline): MNHNS, SASEGT. The CDR3 DNA sequence: TGTGCCACTGGGACTTCGTTCTACGAGCAGTACGTC. Translating it yields CATGTSFYEQYV.